This T cell receptor beta chain came from a study of cytomegalovirus exposure and HLA in healthy donors. Study-wide results and limits: The sole available immune exposure information was CMV serostatus. TCR beta V segments were, for the most part, productive about 87% or about 30% of the time in an earlier analysis. Certain sequence variants were highly shared and formed a cluster, and this cluster was likely a sequencing artifact.

The study ran its PCR with 60 Vbeta and 13 Jbeta primers. The method was immunoSEQ multiplex PCR; TCRdb's version includes in-frame clones alone and lacks a portion of them. The sample carries some 150,000 clones, over 65% recorded once. Healthy individuals who donated bone marrow served as the donors. On this clone itself: The antigen remains undetermined.

The source is a man aged 35-49 years in good health and CMV-seropositive. Material: PBMCs.

The CDR3 sequence: CASRDSPIGGYTF. CDR3 DNA sequence: TGTGCCAGTAGGGACAGTCCTATCGGGGGCTACACCTTC. The chain combines TRBV19 with TRBJ1-2, with a tentative D call TRBD1 (6 bases). With 6 bases removed from V and 8 bases from J, the gap between germline ends came to 16 bases. Germline V CDR1 and CDR2: LNHDA, SQIVND (reference sequence). This CDR3 comprises 13 residues.